The 12 T cell receptor beta chains presented below share a single source sample, sequenced in a study of blood T cell repertoires in COVID-19. The protocol was immunoSEQ multiplex PCR, while the TCRdb copy is restricted to in-frame clones and leaves out a portion. The sample yields about 99,000 clones, 91% seen once. Sequenced: peripheral blood. All receptors derive from a human donor in a cohort sampled during active COVID-19.

In regard to this clone: The sample has other DNA sequences that encode this CDR3 too. The V call is TRBV5-6, the J call TRBJ1-1, with a tentative D call TRBD1 (5 bases). Germline V gene lookup returns CDR1 SGHDT and CDR2 YYEEEE. Trimming left V 0 bases short and J 4 bases short, with 7 bases between. There are 13 residues in the CDR3. CDR3 protein: CASSLGRGTEAFF. CDR3 coding DNA: TGTGCCAGCAGCTTGGGAAGGGGCACTGAAGCTTTCTTT.

J is TRBJ2-2 and V is TRBV11-2; 7 bases match TRBD2. The CDR3 length is 18 residues. The J segment lost 0 bases and the V segment lost 0 bases, leaving 7 bases of the junction unmatched. Germline V lookup: CDR1 SGHAT, CDR2 FQNNGV. CDR3 sequence (DNA): TGTGCCAGCAGCTTAGATTGGTCTAGCGGTGCGAACACCGGGGAGCTGTTTTTT. This sequence encodes CASSLDWSSGANTGELFF.

The gene calls are TRBV7-9 and TRBJ1-2; 7 positions match TRBD1. Germline loops: CDR1 SEHNR, CDR2 FQNEAQ (reference sequence). The V segment lost 5 bases and the J segment 6 bases; nucleotides outside the gene matches: 12. The CDR3 covers 15 residues. The CDR3 spells CASSDRLTGFHGYTF. The DNA of the CDR3 is TGTGCCAGCAGCGACCGACTGACAGGGTTTCATGGCTACACCTTC.

J is TRBJ2-7 and V is TRBV12-3 or TRBV12-4; D gene ambiguous. V was pared by 6 bases and J by 4 bases, with 10 bases between. This CDR3 has 12 residues. The CDR3 nucleotides are TGTGCCAGCAGCCCTGAACTGTACGAGCAGTACTTC. This codes for CASSPELYEQYF.

The V call is TRBV4-3, the J call TRBJ2-1; 9 bases are a match to TRBD2. The CDR3 runs 15 residues. The ends lost 5 bases at V and 6 bases at J; junction bases unmatched: 8. Germline V gene data show CDR1 as LGHNA and CDR2 as YSLEER. The CDR3 coding sequence is TGCGCCAGCAGCAAGGGAGTACTAGCGGGCAATGAGCAGTTCTTC. Amino acids: CASSKGVLAGNEQFF.

This chain uses TRBV7-6 with TRBJ2-5, with D hard to call. V shed 5 bases and J shed 0 bases, with 4 bases lying between them. This CDR3 is 12 amino acids long. In germline, CDR1 is SGHVS, CDR2 FNYEAQ. The CDR3: CASSPYQETQYF. CDR3 coding DNA: TGTGCCAGCAGCCCCTACCAAGAGACCCAGTACTTC. Drawing the rest from reference TRBV7-6 and TRBJ2-5, the complete variable domain is GAGVSQSPRYKVTKRGQDVALRCDPISGHVSLYWYRQALGQGPEFLTYFNYEAQQDKSGLPNDRFSAERPEGSISTLTIQRTEQRDSAMYRCASSPYQETQYFGPGTRLLVL.

The chain combines TRBV6-6 with TRBJ1-2; the D gene is possibly TRBD1 (5 bases). V was pared by 2 bases and J by 4 bases, with 17 bases between. Germline V gene sequence: CDR1 MNHNY, CDR2 SVGAGI (reference sequence). The CDR3 covers 16 residues. The CDR3 here is CASSYPPGRVPYGYTF. The CDR3 bases are TGTGCCAGCAGTTACCCCCCCGGCAGGGTTCCCTATGGCTACACCTTC.

The V gene is TRBV27, the J gene TRBJ1-6; 8 nucleotides match TRBD1. The junction had 6 bases not matched to a gene; V was cut back by 4 bases and J by 7 bases. The CDR3 sequence is 15 residues long. CDR1 and CDR2 (germline): MNHEY, SMNVEV (reference sequence). The CDR3 nucleotides read TGTGCCAGCAGTTCAGGACAGGGTGGGAATTCACCCCTCCACTTT. The encoded protein is CASSSGQGGNSPLHF.

The chain carries TRBV9 and TRBJ1-6; the D is unclear. Trimming pared 4 bases from V and 8 bases from J, leaving 13 bases between. Germline CDR1 reads SGDLS; CDR2 reads YYNGEE. This CDR3 region has 14 residues. The CDR3, as DNA: TGTGCCAGCAGCTCTGGAGCGGGCTATTCACCCCTCCACTTT. It yields the protein CASSSGAGYSPLHF.

The chain is built from TRBV27 and TRBJ2-1, with 9 nucleotides matching TRBD2. The germline V gene encodes CDR1 MNHEY and CDR2 SMNVEV (reference sequence). With V trimmed by 5 bases and J by 3 bases, 14 bases remained unmatched. This CDR3 has 18 residues. CDR3 region: CASSTFGGGDWVYNEQFF. The CDR3 DNA sequence: TGTGCCAGCAGTACCTTTGGCGGGGGGGACTGGGTCTACAATGAGCAGTTCTTC.

V usage is TRBV5-4 and J usage is TRBJ2-1, with 9 bases matching TRBD2. This CDR3 has 12 residues. Germline CDR1 is SGHNT and CDR2 is YYREEE (reference sequence). J was trimmed by 9 bases and V by 3 bases; bases with no gene match: 1. CDR3 in DNA: TGTGCCAGCAGCTCGACTAGCGGTGAGCAGTTCTTC. Protein product: CASSSTSGEQFF.

The V gene is TRBV9, the J gene TRBJ1-2; D remains unclear. The V gene's germline CDR1 is SGDLS and CDR2 YYNGEE. The V gene lost 1 base and the J gene lost 4 bases, with 17 bases spanning the gap. This CDR3 contains 16 residues. The chain's CDR3 is CASSVHSAIPSYGYTF. The CDR3 DNA reads as TGTGCCAGCAGCGTACACTCCGCGATACCGTCCTATGGCTACACCTTC.